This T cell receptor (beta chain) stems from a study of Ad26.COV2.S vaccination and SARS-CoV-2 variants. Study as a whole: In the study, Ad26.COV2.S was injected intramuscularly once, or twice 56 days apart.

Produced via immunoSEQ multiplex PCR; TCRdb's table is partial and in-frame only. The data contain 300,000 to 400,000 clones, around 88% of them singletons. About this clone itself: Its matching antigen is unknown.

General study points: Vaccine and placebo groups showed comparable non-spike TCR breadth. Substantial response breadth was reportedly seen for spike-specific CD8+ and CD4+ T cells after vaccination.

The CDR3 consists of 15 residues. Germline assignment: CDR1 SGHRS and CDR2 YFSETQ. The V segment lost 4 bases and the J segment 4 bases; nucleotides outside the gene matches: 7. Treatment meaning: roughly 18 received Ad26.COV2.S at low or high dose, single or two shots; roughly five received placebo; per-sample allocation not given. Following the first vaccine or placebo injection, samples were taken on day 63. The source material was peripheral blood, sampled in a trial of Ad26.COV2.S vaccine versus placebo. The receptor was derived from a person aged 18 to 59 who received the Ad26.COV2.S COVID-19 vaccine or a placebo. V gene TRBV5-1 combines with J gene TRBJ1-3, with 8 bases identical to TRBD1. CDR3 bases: TGCGCCAGCAGCGAATGGACAGGGTCAGGAAACACCATATATTTT. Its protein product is CASSEWTGSGNTIYF.